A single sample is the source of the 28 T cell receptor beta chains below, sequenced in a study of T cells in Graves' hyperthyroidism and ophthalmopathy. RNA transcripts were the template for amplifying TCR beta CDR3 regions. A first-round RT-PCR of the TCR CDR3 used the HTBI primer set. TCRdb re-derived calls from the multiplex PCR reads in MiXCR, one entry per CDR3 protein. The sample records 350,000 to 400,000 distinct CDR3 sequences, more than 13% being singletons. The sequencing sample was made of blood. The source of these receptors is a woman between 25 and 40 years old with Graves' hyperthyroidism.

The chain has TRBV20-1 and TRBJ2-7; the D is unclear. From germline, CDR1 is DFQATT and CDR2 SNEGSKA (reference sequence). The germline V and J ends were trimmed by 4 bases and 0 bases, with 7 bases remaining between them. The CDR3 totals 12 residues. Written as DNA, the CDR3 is TGCAGTGCTACTAAGAGCTCCTACGAGCAGTACTTC. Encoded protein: CSATKSSYEQYF.

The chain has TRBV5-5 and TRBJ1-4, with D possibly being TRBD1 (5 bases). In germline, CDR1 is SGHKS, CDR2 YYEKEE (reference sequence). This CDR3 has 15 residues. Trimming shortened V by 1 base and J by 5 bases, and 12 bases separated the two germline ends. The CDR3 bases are TGTGCCAGCAGCTTGATCGGGGGTCTGAATGAAAAACTGTTTTTT. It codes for CASSLIGGLNEKLFF.

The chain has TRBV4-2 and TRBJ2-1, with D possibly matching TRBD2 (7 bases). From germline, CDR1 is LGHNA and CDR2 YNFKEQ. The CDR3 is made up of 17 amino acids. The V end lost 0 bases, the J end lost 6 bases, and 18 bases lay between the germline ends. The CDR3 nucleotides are TGTGCCAGCAGCCAAGATAAGACGCACGGGGGGCCCAATGAGCAGTTCTTC. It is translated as CASSQDKTHGGPNEQFF.

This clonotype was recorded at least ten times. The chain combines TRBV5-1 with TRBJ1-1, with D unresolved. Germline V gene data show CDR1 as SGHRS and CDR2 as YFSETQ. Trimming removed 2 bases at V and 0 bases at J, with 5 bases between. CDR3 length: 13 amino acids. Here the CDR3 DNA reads TGCGCCAGCAGCTTCTTTCTGAACACTGAAGCTTTCTTT. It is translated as CASSFFLNTEAFF.

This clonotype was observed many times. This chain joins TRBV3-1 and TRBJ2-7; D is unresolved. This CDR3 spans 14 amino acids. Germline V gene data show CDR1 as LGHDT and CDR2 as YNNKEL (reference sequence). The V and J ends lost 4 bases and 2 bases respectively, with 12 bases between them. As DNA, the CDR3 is TGTGCCAGCAGCCCTACCCCCGTTACCTACGAGCAGTACTTC. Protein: CASSPTPVTYEQYF.

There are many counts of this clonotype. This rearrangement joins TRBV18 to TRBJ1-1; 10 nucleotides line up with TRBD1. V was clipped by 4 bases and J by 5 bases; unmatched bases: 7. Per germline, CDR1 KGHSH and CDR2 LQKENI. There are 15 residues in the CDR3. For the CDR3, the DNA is TGTGCCAGCTCACGAGGGACAGGGGTCCCAACTGAAGCTTTCTTT. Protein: CASSRGTGVPTEAFF.

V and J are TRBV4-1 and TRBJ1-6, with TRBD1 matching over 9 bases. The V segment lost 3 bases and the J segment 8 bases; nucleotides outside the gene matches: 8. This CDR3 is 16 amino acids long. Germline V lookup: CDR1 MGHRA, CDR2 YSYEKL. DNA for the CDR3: TGCGCCAGCAGCCAGAGAGGGACAGGGCCGGATTCACCCCTCCACTTT. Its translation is CASSQRGTGPDSPLHF.

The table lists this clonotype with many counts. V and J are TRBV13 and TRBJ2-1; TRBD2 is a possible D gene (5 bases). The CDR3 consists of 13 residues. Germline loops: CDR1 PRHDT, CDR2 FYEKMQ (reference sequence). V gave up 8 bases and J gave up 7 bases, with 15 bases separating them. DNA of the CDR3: TGTGCCAGCGCAATCTCCGGGATGAATGAGCAGTTCTTC. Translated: CASAISGMNEQFF.

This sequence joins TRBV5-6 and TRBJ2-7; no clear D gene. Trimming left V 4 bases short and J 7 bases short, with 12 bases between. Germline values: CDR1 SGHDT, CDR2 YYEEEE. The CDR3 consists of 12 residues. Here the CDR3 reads CASSLDPREQYF. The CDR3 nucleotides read TGTGCCAGCAGCCTCGACCCTCGGGAGCAGTACTTC. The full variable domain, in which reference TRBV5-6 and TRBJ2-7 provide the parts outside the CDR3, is DAGVTQSPTHLIKTRGQQVTLRCSPKSGHDTVSWYQQALGQGPQFIFQYYEEEERQRGNFPDRFSGHQFPNYSSELNVNALLLGDSALYLCASSLDPREQYFGPGTRLTVT.

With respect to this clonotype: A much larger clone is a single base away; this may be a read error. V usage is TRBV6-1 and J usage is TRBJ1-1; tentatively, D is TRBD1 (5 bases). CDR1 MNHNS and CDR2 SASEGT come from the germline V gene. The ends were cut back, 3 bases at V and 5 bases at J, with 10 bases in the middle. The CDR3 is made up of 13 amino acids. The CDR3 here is CASSESGTTEAFF. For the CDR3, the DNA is TGTGCCAGCAGTGAGTCAGGGACGACTGAAGCTTTCTTT.

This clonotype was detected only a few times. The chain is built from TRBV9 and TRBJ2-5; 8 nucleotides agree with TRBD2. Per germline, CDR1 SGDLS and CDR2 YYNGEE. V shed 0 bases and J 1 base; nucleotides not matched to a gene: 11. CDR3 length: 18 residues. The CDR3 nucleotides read TGTGCCAGCAGCGTAGGCAGTCCGGGACTAGTCTTCCAAGAGACCCAGTACTTC. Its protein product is CASSVGSPGLVFQETQYF.

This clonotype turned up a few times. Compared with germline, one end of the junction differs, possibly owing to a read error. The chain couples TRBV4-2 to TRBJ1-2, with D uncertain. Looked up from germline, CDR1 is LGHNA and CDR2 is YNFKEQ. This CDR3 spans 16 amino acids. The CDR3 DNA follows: TGTGCCAGCAGCCAAGATTTTTCCAGAGCTAACTGTGGCTACACCTTC. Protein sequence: CASSQDFSRANCGYTF.

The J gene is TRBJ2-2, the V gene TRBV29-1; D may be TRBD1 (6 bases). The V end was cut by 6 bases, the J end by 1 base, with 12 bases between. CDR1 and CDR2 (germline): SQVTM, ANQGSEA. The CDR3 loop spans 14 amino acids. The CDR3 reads CSVWGHMNTGELFF. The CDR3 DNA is TGCAGCGTCTGGGGACACATGAACACCGGGGAGCTGTTTTTT.

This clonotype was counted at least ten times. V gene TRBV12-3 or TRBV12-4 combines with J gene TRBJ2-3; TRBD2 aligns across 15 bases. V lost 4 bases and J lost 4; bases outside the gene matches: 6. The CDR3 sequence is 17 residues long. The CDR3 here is CASSYRTSGRGPDTQYF. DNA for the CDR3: TGTGCCAGCAGTTATAGGACTAGCGGGAGGGGTCCAGATACGCAGTATTTT.

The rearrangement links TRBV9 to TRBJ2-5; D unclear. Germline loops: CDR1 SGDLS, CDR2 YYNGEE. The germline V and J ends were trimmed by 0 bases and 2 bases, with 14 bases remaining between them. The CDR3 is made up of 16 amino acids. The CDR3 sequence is CASSVGGGIRQETQYF. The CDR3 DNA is TGTGCCAGCAGCGTAGGCGGTGGGATTCGGCAAGAGACCCAGTACTTC.

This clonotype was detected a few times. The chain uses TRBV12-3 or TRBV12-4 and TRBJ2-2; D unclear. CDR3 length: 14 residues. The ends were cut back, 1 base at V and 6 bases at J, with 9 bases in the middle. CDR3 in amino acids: CASSLGQTAGELFF. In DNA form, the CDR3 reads TGTGCCAGCAGTTTAGGACAAACGGCCGGGGAGCTGTTTTTT.

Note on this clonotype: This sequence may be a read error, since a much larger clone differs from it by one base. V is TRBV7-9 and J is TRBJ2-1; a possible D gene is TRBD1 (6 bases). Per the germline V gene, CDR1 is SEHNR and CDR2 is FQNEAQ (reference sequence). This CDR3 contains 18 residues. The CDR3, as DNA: TGTGTCAGCAGCCGTAGACCCAGGGACAAGGGTGCCTACAATGAGCAGTTCTTC. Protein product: CVSSRRPRDKGAYNEQFF. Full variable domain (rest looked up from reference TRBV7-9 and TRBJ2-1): DTGVSQNPRHKITKRGQNVTFRCDPISEHNRLYWYRQTLGQGPEFLTYFQNEAQLEKSRLLSDRFSAERPKGSFSTLEIQRTEQGDSAMYLCVSSRRPRDKGAYNEQFFGPGTRLTVL.

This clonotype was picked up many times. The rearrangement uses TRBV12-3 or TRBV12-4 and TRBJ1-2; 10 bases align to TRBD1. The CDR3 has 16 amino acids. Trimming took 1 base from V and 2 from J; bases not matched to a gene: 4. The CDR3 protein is CASSLGGQGRNYGYTF. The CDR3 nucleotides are TGTGCCAGCAGTTTAGGGGGACAGGGGCGGAACTATGGCTACACCTTC.

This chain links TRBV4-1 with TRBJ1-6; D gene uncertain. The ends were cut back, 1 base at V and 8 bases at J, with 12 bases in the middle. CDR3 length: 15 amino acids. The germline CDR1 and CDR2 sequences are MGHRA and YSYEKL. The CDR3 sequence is CASSQVEIADSPLHF. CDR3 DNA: TGCGCCAGCAGCCAAGTAGAAATCGCTGATTCACCCCTCCACTTT.

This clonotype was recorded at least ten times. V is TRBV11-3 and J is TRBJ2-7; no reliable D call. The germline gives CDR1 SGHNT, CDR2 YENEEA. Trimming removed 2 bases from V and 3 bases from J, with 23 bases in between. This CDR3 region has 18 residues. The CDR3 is CASSLCSGPLTFIYEQYF. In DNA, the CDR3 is TGTGCCAGCAGCTTATGTTCGGGCCCATTAACGTTCATCTACGAGCAGTACTTC.

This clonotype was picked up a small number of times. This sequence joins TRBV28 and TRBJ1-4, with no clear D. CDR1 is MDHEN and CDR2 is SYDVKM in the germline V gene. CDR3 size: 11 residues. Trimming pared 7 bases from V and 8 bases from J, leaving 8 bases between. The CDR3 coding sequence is TGTGCCAGCAACTCCGGGGAAAAACTGTTTTTT. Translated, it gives CASNSGEKLFF.

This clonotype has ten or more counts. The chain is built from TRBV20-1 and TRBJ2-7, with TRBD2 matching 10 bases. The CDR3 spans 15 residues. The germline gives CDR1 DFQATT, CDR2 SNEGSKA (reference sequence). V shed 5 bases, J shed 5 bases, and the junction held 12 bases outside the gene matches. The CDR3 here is CSAAYRAGGLDEQYF. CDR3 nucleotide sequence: TGCAGTGCTGCTTACCGAGCGGGAGGGCTGGACGAGCAGTACTTC.

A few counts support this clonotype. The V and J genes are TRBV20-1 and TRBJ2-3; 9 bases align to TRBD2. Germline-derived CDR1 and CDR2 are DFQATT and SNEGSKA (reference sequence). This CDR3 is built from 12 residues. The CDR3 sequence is CSGGTSPDTQYF. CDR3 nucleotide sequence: TGCTCTGGGGGGACTAGCCCAGATACGCAGTATTTT.

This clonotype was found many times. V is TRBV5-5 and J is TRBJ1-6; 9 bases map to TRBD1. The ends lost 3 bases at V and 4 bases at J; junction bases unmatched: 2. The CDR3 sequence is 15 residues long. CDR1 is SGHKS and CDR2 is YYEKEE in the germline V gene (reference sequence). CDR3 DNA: TGTGCCAGCAGCTCGGGACAGGGTTATAATTCACCCCTCCACTTT. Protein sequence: CASSSGQGYNSPLHF.

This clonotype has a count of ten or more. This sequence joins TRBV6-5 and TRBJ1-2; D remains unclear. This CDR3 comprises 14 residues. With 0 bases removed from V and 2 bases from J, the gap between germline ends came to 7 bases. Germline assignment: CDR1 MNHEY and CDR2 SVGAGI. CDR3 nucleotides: TGTGCCAGCAGTTACTCCATGGGGAACTATGGCTACACCTTC. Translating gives CASSYSMGNYGYTF.

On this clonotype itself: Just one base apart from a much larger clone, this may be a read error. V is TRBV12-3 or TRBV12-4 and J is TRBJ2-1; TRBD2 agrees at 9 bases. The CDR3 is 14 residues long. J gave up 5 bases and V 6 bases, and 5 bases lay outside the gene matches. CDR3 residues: CASRSGLANNEQFF. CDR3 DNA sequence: TGTGCCAGCAGATCGGGACTAGCTAACAATGAGCAGTTCTTC.

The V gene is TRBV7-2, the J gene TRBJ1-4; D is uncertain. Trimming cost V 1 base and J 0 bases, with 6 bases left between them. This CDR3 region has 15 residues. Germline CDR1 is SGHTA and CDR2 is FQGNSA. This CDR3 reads CASSLVTATNEKLFF. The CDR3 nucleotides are TGTGCCAGCAGCTTAGTAACAGCAACTAATGAAAAACTGTTTTTT.

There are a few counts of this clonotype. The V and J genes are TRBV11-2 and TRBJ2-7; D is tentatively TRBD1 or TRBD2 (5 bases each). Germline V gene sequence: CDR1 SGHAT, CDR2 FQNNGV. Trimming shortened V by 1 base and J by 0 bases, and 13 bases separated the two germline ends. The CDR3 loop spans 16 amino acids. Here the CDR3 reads CASSLGKGTLSYEQYF. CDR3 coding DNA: TGTGCCAGCAGCTTAGGGAAGGGGACGCTCTCCTACGAGCAGTACTTC. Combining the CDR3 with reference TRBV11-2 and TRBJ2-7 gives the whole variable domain EAGVAQSPRYKIIEKRQSVAFWCNPISGHATLYWYQQILGQGPKLLIQFQNNGVVDDSQLPKDRFSAERLKGVDSTLKIQPAKLEDSAVYLCASSLGKGTLSYEQYFGPGTRLTVT.